There are a few counts of the clone carrying this TCR beta chain. Its cognate antigen is unknown. With molecular barcodes, quantitative 5'-RACE was used to make the TCR beta libraries. TCRdb analysed the 5' RACE reads with MiXCR anew, one entry per CDR3 protein. Of about 360,000 distinct CDR3 sequences in the sample, 20% to 25% are singletons; the top ten hold around 13%. This entry belongs to a study of CD8 T cells in ankylosing spondylitis. Overall study findings and caveats: Reportedly, disease-linked clones are significantly enriched in ankylosing spondylitis patients' matched synovial fluid. A subset of motif variants has previously been described in the synovial fluid and blood of reactive arthritis. Seemingly characteristic of ankylosing spondylitis blood was a TCR beta motif consisting of about 8 highly homologous variants.

This clonotype originated in a male donor with ankylosing spondylitis or in good health (not recorded which). The sequenced sample consisted of blood, either unsorted or a sorted T cell fraction (not recorded which).

This CDR3 is CASSPSSGANVLTF. The CDR3 DNA reads TGTGCCAGCAGCCCAAGCTCTGGGGCCAACGTCCTGACTTTC. The chain is built from TRBV27 and TRBJ2-6; no clear D. The CDR3 is 14 residues long. V lost 6 bases, J lost 0 bases, and 6 bases lay in between. Germline lookup yields CDR1 MNHEY and CDR2 SMNVEV (reference sequence).